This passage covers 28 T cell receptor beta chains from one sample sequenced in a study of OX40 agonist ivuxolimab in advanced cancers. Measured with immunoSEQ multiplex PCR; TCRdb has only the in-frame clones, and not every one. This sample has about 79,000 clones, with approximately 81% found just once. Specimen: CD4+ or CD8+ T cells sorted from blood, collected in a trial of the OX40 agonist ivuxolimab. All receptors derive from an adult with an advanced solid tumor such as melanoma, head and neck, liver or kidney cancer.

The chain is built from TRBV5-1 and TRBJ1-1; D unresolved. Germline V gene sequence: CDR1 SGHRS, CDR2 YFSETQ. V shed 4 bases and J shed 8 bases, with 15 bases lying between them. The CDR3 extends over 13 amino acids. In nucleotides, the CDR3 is TGCGCCAGCAGCCCCTTTGACCCCGCCGAAGCTTTCTTT. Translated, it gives CASSPFDPAEAFF.

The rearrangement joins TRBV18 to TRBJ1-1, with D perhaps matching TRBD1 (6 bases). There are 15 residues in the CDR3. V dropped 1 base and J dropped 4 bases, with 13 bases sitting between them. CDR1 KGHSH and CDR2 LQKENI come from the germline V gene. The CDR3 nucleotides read TGTGCCAGCTCACCACGATCCAGGGGAGGCACTGAAGCTTTCTTT. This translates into CASSPRSRGGTEAFF.

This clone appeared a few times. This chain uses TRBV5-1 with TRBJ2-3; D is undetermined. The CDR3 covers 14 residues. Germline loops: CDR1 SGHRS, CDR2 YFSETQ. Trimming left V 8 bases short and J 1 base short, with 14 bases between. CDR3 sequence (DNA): TGCGCCAGTGGGCTAGTCGTGGGCACAGATACGCAGTATTTT. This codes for CASGLVVGTDTQYF. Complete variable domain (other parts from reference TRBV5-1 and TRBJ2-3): KAGVTQTPRYLIKTRGQQVTLSCSPISGHRSVSWYQQTPGQGLQFLFEYFSETQRNKGNFPGRFSGRQFSNSRSEMNVSTLELGDSALYLCASGLVVGTDTQYFGPGTRLTVL.

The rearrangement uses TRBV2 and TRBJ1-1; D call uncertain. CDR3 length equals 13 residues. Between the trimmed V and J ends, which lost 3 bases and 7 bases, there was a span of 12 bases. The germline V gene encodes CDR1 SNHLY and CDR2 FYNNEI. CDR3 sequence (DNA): TGTGCCAGCAGTGAGGGTTTGAGCAGTGAAGCTTTCTTT. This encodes CASSEGLSSEAFF.

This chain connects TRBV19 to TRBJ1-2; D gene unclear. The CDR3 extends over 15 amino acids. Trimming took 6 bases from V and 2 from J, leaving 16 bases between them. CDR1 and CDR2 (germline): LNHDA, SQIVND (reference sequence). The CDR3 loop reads CASRTTALLNYGYTF. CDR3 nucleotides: TGTGCCAGTAGAACTACAGCGCTCCTAAACTATGGCTACACCTTC.

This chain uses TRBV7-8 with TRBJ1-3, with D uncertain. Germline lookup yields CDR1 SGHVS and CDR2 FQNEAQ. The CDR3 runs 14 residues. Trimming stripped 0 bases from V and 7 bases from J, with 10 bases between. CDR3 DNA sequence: TGTGCCAGCAGCTTAGCGCTCCGCGGGAACACCATATATTTT. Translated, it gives CASSLALRGNTIYF.

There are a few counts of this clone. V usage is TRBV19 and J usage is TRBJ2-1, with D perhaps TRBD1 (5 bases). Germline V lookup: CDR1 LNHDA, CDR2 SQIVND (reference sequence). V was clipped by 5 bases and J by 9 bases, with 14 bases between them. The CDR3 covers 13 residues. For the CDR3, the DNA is TGTGCCAGTAGTTCCTTTGGGCAGGGTGAGCAGTTCTTC. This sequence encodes CASSSFGQGEQFF.

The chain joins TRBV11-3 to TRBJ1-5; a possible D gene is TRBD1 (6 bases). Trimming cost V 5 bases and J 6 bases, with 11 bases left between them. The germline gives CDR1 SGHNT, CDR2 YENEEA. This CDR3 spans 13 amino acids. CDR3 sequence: CASSRGPSQPQHF. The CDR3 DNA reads TGTGCCAGCAGCCGGGGGCCTTCTCAGCCCCAGCATTTT.

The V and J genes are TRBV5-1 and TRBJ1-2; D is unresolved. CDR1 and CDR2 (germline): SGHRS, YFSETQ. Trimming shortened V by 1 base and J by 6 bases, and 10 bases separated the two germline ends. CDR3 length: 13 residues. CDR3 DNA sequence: TGCGCCAGCAGCTTGACCGGAGCGGATGGCTACACCTTC. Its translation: CASSLTGADGYTF.

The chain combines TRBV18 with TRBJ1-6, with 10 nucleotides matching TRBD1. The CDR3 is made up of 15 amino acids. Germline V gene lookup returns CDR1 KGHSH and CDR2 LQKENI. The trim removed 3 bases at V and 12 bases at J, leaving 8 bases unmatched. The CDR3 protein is CASSPLGQGNVPLHF. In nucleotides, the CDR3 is TGTGCCAGCTCACCGCTGGGACAGGGGAACGTACCCCTCCACTTT. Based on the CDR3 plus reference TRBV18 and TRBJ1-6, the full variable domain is NAGVMQNPRHLVRRRGQEARLRCSPMKGHSHVYWYRQLPEEGLKFMVYLQKENIIDESGMPKERFSAEFPKEGPSILRIQQVVRGDSAAYFCASSPLGQGNVPLHFGNGTRLTVT.

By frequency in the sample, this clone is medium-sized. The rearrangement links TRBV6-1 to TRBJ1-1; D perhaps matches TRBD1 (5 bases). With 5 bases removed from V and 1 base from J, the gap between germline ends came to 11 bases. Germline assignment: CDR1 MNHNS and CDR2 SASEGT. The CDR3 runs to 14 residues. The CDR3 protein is CASSLWGWNTEAFF. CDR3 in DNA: TGTGCCAGCAGTCTCTGGGGGTGGAACACTGAAGCTTTCTTT.

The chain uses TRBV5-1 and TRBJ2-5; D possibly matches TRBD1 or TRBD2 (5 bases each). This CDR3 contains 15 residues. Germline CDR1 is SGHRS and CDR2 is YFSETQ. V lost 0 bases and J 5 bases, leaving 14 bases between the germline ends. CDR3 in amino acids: CASSLVGAGSETQYF. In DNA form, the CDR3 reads TGCGCCAGCAGCTTGGTTGGGGCGGGCAGCGAGACCCAGTACTTC.

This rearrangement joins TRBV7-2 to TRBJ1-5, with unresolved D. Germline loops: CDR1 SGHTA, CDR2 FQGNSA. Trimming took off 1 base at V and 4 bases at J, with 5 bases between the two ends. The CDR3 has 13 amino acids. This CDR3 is CASSLGPNQPQHF. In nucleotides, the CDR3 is TGTGCCAGCAGCTTAGGTCCGAATCAGCCCCAGCATTTT.

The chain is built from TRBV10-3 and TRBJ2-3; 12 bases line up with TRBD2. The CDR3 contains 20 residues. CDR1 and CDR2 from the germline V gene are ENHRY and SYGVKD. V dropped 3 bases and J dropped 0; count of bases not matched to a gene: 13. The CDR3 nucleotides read TGTGCCATCAGTGACGGGTTTACGGGGACTAGCGGGCTTAGCACAGATACGCAGTATTTT. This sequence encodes CAISDGFTGTSGLSTDTQYF.

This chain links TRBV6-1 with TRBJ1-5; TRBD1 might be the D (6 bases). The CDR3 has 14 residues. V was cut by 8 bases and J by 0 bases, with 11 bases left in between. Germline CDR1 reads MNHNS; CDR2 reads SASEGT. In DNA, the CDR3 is TGTGCCAGCGTCCACAGGGTTAGCAATCAGCCCCAGCATTTT. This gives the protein CASVHRVSNQPQHF.

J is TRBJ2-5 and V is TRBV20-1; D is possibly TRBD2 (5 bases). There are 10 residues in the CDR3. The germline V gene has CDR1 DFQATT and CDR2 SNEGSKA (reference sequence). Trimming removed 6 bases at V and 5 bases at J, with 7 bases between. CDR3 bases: TGCAGTGCCACGGGGGAGACCCAGTACTTC. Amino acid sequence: CSATGETQYF.

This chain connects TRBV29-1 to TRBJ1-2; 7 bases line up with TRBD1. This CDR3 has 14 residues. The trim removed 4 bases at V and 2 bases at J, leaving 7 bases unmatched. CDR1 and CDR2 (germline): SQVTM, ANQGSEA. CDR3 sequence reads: CSVAGDRENYGYTF. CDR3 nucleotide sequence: TGCAGCGTTGCGGGAGACAGGGAGAACTATGGCTACACCTTC.

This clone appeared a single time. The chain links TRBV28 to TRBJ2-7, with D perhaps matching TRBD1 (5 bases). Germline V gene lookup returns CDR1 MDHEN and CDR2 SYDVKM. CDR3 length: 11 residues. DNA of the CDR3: TGTGGTATTAAAAGGGGCCACGAGCAGTACTTC. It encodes CGIKRGHEQYF. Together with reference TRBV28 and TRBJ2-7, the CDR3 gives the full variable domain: DVKVTQSSRYLVKRTGEKVFLECVQDMDHENMFWYRQDPGLGLRLIYFSYDVKMKEKGDIPEGYSVSREKKERFSLILESASTNQTSMYLCGIKRGHEQYFGPGTRLTVT.

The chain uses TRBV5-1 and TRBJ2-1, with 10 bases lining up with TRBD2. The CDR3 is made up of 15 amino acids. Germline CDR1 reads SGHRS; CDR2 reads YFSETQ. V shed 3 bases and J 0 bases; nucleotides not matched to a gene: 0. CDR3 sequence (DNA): TGCGCCAGCAGCTCTAGCGGGAGCTCCTACAATGAGCAGTTCTTC. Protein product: CASSSSGSSYNEQFF.

The CDR3 loop reads CAWSETGISYEQYF. The CDR3 region has the DNA TGTGCCTGGAGCGAGACAGGAATCTCCTACGAGCAGTACTTC. The rearrangement uses TRBV30 and TRBJ2-7, with D possibly matching TRBD1 (6 bases). Germline CDR1 is GTSNPN and CDR2 is SVGIG (reference sequence). This CDR3 has 14 amino acids. Trimming removed 3 bases at V and 0 bases at J, with 12 bases between.

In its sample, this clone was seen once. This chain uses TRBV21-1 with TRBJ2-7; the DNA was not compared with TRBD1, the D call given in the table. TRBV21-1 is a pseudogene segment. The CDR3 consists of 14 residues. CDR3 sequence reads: CASSNAQPSYEQYF. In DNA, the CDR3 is TGTGCCAGCAGCAACGCACAGCCCTCCTACGAGCAGTACTTC.

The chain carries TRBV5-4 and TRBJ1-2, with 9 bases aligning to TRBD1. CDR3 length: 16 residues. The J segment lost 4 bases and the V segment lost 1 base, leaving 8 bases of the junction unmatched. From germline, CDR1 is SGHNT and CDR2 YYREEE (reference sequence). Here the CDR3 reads CASSLMTGGNFYGYTF. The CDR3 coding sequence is TGTGCCAGCAGCTTGATGACAGGGGGTAATTTCTATGGCTACACCTTC.

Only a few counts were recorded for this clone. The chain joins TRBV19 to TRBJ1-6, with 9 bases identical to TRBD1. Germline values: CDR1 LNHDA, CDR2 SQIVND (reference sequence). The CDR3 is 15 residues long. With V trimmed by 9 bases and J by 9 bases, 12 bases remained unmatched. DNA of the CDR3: TGTGCCAGCCGGGACAGGGTCCGAAGGATTTCACCCCTCCACTTT. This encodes CASRDRVRRISPLHF.

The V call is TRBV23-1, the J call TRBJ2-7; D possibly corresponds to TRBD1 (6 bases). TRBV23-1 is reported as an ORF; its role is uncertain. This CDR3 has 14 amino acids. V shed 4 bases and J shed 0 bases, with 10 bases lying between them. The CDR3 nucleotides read TGCGCCAGCAGTCCAGGGGACCTCTCCTACGAGCAGTACTTC. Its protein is CASSPGDLSYEQYF.

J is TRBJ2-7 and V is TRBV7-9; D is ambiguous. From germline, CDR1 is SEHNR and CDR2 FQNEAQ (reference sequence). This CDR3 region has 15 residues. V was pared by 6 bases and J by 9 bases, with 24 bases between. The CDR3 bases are TGTGCCAGCAGGTCGGTGGACGGAAAGCAAAATGGGCAGTACTTC. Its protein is CASRSVDGKQNGQYF.

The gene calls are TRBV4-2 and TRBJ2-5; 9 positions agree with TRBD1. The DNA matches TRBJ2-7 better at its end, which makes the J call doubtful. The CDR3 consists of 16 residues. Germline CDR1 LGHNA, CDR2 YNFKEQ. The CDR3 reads CASSPSRGTGTYEQYF. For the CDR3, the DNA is TGTGCCAGCAGCCCCTCCCGGGGGACAGGGACCTACGAGCAGTACTTC.

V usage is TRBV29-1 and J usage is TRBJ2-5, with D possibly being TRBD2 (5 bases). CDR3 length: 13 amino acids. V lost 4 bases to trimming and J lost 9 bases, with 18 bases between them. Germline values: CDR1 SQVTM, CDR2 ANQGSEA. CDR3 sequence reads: CSVVEVTPGAQYF. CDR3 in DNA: TGCAGCGTTGTAGAGGTCACACCCGGGGCCCAGTACTTC.

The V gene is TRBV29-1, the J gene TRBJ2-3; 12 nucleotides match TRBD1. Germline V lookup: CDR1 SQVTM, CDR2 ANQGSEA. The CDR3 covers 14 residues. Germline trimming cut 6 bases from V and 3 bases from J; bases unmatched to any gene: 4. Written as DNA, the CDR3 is TGCAGCGTGGGACAGGGGGCGCGAACAGATACGCAGTATTTT. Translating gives CSVGQGARTDTQYF.